Shown below are 20 T cell receptor beta chains from a single sample sequenced in a study of cytomegalovirus exposure and HLA in healthy donors. Primers for the PCR totalled 60 Vbeta and 13 Jbeta. The repertoire was sequenced with immunoSEQ multiplex PCR; TCRdb's copy has only in-frame clones and lacks some. The sample consists of around 140,000 clones, around two thirds of them appearing once. The sample consisted of PBMCs. These receptor sequences come from a woman between 35 and 50 years old in good health and CMV-seronegative.

This clone has a handful of counts. The V call is TRBV6-1, the J call TRBJ1-1; TRBD1 aligns across 10 bases. The ends lost 4 bases at V and 6 bases at J; junction bases unmatched: 14. CDR1 MNHNS and CDR2 SASEGT come from the germline V gene. This CDR3 is built from 17 residues. This CDR3 reads CASSAAQGQGRRAEAFF. The CDR3 coding sequence is TGTGCCAGCAGTGCGGCTCAGGGACAGGGGAGAAGAGCTGAAGCTTTCTTT.

V is TRBV28 and J is TRBJ1-2; D is perhaps TRBD1 (5 bases). CDR1 and CDR2 (germline): MDHEN, SYDVKM. Trimming took 6 bases from V and 4 from J, leaving 15 bases between them. The CDR3 length is 14 residues. The CDR3 loop reads CASRIRDSFYGYTF. The CDR3 DNA follows: TGTGCCAGCAGAATCCGAGACAGTTTCTATGGCTACACCTTC.

The chain couples TRBV30 to TRBJ1-4; D perhaps matches TRBD1 (5 bases). V was trimmed by 3 bases and J by 2 bases, leaving 13 bases between them. CDR1 GTSNPN and CDR2 SVGIG come from the germline V gene (reference sequence). There are 15 residues in the CDR3. The CDR3 DNA is TGTGCCTGGAGAGGGGTCACCTACACTAATGAAAAACTGTTTTTT. It encodes CAWRGVTYTNEKLFF.

The chain combines TRBV7-9 with TRBJ1-2, with D maybe TRBD1 (6 bases). This CDR3 is 14 amino acids long. The germline gives CDR1 SEHNR, CDR2 FQNEAQ (reference sequence). V lost 1 base to trimming and J lost 4 bases, with 10 bases between them. CDR3 in amino acids: CASSLGGLGYGYTF. The CDR3 nucleotides read TGTGCCAGCAGCTTAGGGGGGCTGGGCTATGGCTACACCTTC.

This clone was found a few times. J is TRBJ2-1 and V is TRBV2; tentatively, D is TRBD1 (8 bases). CDR3 size: 14 residues. With 5 bases removed from V and 7 bases from J, the gap between germline ends came to 15 bases. Germline V gene sequence: CDR1 SNHLY, CDR2 FYNNEI. CDR3 sequence reads: CASSLSQGGNEQFF. The CDR3 coding sequence is TGTGCCAGCAGTTTGTCACAGGGGGGGAATGAGCAGTTCTTC.

The J gene is TRBJ2-1, the V gene TRBV7-2; 10 nucleotides match TRBD2. The germline gives CDR1 SGHTA, CDR2 FQGNSA. Unmatched junction bases numbered 7, after V lost 5 bases and J lost 15 bases. CDR3 length equals 12 residues. CDR3 sequence (DNA): TGTGCCAGCAGCATTAGCGGGGGGCCTCGGTTCTTC. Encoded protein: CASSISGGPRFF. Supplemented by reference TRBV7-2 and TRBJ2-1, the full variable domain reads GAGVSQSPSNKVTEKGKDVELRCDPISGHTALYWYRQSLGQGLEFLIYFQGNSAPDKSGLPSDRFSAERTGGSVSTLTIQRTQQEDSAVYLCASSISGGPRFFGPGTRLTVL.

The chain has TRBV19 and TRBJ1-5, with D maybe TRBD1 (6 bases). This CDR3 has 15 residues. V shed 5 bases and J shed 6 bases, with 17 bases lying between them. CDR1 LNHDA and CDR2 SQIVND come from the germline V gene (reference sequence). CDR3 sequence: CASSDRTPGIQPQHF. DNA for the CDR3: TGTGCCAGTAGTGACAGGACTCCGGGTATTCAGCCCCAGCATTTT.

The chain joins TRBV29-1 to TRBJ2-5, with D unresolved. Trimming cost V 4 bases and J 4 bases, with 7 bases left between them. CDR3 length equals 11 residues. CDR1 and CDR2 from the germline V gene are SQVTM and ANQGSEA. CDR3 nucleotides: TGCAGCGTTGCTGTCGGAGAGACCCAGTACTTC. It encodes CSVAVGETQYF. The full variable domain, its missing parts supplied by reference TRBV29-1 and TRBJ2-5, is SAVISQKPSRDICQRGTSLTIQCQVDSQVTMMFWYRQQPGQSLTLIATANQGSEATYESGFVIDKFPISRPNLTFSTLTVSNMSPEDSSIYLCSVAVGETQYFGPGTRLLVL.

The rearrangement links TRBV30 to TRBJ1-2; tentative D call: TRBD1 (5 bases). In germline, CDR1 is GTSNPN, CDR2 SVGIG (reference sequence). V shed 3 bases and J shed 3 bases, with 11 bases lying between them. The CDR3 is 13 amino acids. The CDR3 DNA reads TGTGCCTGGAGCGCCGGGGGGGACTATGGCTACACCTTC. It translates to CAWSAGGDYGYTF.

The chain uses TRBV10-3 and TRBJ1-2; D might be TRBD1 (6 bases). The germline CDR1 and CDR2 sequences are ENHRY and SYGVKD. V gave up 10 bases and J gave up 6 bases, with 12 bases separating them. The CDR3 covers 11 residues. The CDR3 protein is CASQGLHGYTF. The CDR3 region has the DNA TGTGCCAGCCAGGGGTTACATGGCTACACCTTC.

The chain couples TRBV5-4 to TRBJ2-5; D unclear. This CDR3 contains 13 residues. V shed 5 bases and J shed 5 bases, with 13 bases lying between them. Germline V gene lookup returns CDR1 SGHNT and CDR2 YYREEE (reference sequence). CDR3 loop: CASSPPVSETQYF. Written as DNA, the CDR3 is TGTGCCAGCAGTCCTCCGGTATCGGAGACCCAGTACTTC.

The V and J genes are TRBV5-1 and TRBJ1-6; D is perhaps TRBD1 (6 bases). The CDR3 sequence is 17 residues long. The germline gives CDR1 SGHRS, CDR2 YFSETQ. The V and J ends lost 0 bases and 5 bases respectively, with 15 bases between them. The CDR3 loop reads CASSLGLQGIDNSPLHF. CDR3 in DNA: TGCGCCAGCAGCTTGGGACTACAGGGTATCGATAATTCACCCCTCCACTTT.

The chain recombines TRBV5-1 with TRBJ2-3; TRBD2 aligns across 11 bases. The germline V gene encodes CDR1 SGHRS and CDR2 YFSETQ. This CDR3 has 15 residues. The V and J ends lost 3 bases and 1 base, in that order; junction bases with no gene match: 1. CDR3 sequence: CASSSTSGGTDTQYF. Written as DNA, the CDR3 is TGCGCCAGCAGCTCGACTAGCGGGGGCACAGATACGCAGTATTTT.

The rearrangement links TRBV4-2 to TRBJ2-7, with D tentatively TRBD2 (5 bases). Trimming took off 4 bases at V and 1 base at J, with 14 bases between the two ends. Germline-derived CDR1 and CDR2 are LGHNA and YNFKEQ. There are 15 residues in the CDR3. DNA for the CDR3: TGTGCCAGCAGCCCCAAGGGAGCGCTTTCCTACGAGCAGTACTTC. Translating gives CASSPKGALSYEQYF.

This clone came up a few times. V and J are TRBV5-1 and TRBJ1-2; a possible D gene is TRBD1 (6 bases). This CDR3 spans 12 amino acids. The V end lost 1 base, the J end lost 14 bases, and 15 bases lay between the germline ends. Germline CDR1 and CDR2: SGHRS and YFSETQ. CDR3 sequence (DNA): TGCGCCAGCAGCTTGTCCGTGGGGGCGCGGACCTTC. This gives the protein CASSLSVGARTF.

This sequence joins TRBV27 and TRBJ1-1, with TRBD1 as a possible D gene (6 bases). V lost 0 bases and J lost 6, with 11 bases in between. Per germline, CDR1 MNHEY and CDR2 SMNVEV (reference sequence). CDR3 size: 14 residues. The CDR3 bases are TGTGCCAGCAGTTTATCGGGGGGGCTTCCTGAAGCTTTCTTT. Translation: CASSLSGGLPEAFF.

The J gene is TRBJ1-2, the V gene TRBV19; TRBD1 matches at 8 bases. V shed 6 bases and J 6 bases; nucleotides not matched to a gene: 6. The CDR3 is made up of 13 amino acids. Germline V gene sequence: CDR1 LNHDA, CDR2 SQIVND (reference sequence). CDR3 nucleotides: TGTGCCAGTAGCATGACAGGGGAGCATGGCTACACCTTC. Its translation: CASSMTGEHGYTF.

The chain uses TRBV5-6 and TRBJ1-1; 9 bases agree with TRBD1. The J segment lost 2 bases and the V segment lost 3 bases, leaving 8 bases of the junction unmatched. This CDR3 has 16 residues. Germline V gene sequence: CDR1 SGHDT, CDR2 YYEEEE. The CDR3 loop reads CASSSVGQGTNTEAFF. The CDR3 DNA follows: TGTGCCAGCAGCTCGGTCGGACAGGGGACTAACACTGAAGCTTTCTTT.

This clone was detected only once. The chain couples TRBV19 to TRBJ1-4; the match to TRBD1 covers 8 bases. CDR1 and CDR2 from the germline V gene are LNHDA and SQIVND (reference sequence). The length of the CDR3 is 14 residues. Trimming cost V 4 bases and J 8 bases; bases outside gene matches: 6. CDR3 in amino acids: CASSKGQVDEKLFF. CDR3 coding DNA: TGTGCCAGTAGTAAGGGACAGGTGGACGAAAAACTGTTTTTT.

V usage is TRBV2 and J usage is TRBJ2-1, with a possible D match to TRBD2 (5 bases). Trimming cost V 6 bases and J 0 bases, with 12 bases left between them. This CDR3 comprises 15 residues. Germline-derived CDR1 and CDR2 are SNHLY and FYNNEI. The CDR3 region is CASRRTESSYNEQFF. In nucleotides, the CDR3 is TGTGCCAGCAGAAGGACTGAGAGCTCCTACAATGAGCAGTTCTTC.